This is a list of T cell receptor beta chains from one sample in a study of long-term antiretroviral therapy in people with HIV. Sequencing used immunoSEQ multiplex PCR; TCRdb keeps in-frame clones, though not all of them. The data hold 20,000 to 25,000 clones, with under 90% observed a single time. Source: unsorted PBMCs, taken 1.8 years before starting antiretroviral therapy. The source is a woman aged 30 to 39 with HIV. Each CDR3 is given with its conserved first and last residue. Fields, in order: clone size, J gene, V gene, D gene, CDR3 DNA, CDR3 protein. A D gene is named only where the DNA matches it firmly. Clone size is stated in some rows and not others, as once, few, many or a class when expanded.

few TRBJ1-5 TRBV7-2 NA TGTGCCAGCAGCTTATTAGGGAAGGGGGATCAGCCCCAGCATTTT CASSLLGKGDQPQHF
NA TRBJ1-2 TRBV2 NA TGTGCCAGCATGCGGACGGCGGTTGGGTTCGGGGGGCTCTACACCTTC CASMRTAVGFGGLYTF
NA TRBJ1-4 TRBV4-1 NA TGCGCCAGCAGCCAAGAAGTACGAGGGTCGGGGGAAAAACTGTTTTTT CASSQEVRGSGEKLFF
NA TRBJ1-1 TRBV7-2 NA TGTGCCAGCAGCTGGACCCAGGGATTATATGAAGCTTTCTTT CASSWTQGLYEAFF
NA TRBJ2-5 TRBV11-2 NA TGTGCCAGCATGATCACCCGGGGGGCTGGGACCCAGTACTTC CASMITRGAGTQYF
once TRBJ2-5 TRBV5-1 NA TGCGCCAGCCGAGAGGCAGAGACCCAGTACTTC CASREAETQYF
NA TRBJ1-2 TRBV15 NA TGTGCCACCAGCAAGACACCTTATGGCTACACCTTC CATSKTPYGYTF
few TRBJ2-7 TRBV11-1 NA TGTGCCAGCAGCTTAATAGGGACTTTGAGTACCTACGAGCAGTACTTC CASSLIGTLSTYEQYF
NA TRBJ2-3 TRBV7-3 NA TGTGCCAGCAGCTTATCGCTGTGGGATACGCAGTATTTT CASSLSLWDTQYF
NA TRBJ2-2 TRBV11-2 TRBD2 TGTGCCAGCAGCTTAGATAGTAAGGGACTAGCGGGACCCGGGGAGCTGTTTTTT CASSLDSKGLAGPGELFF
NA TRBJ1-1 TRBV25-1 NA TGTGCCGGCAGTGCCCAGTTGGGAGCTTTCTTT CAGSAQLGAFF
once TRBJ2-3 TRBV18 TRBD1 TGTGCCAGCTCACCGTACGCGAAGGGGGCATCAGATACGCAGTATTTT CASSPYAKGASDTQYF
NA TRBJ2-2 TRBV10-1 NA TGCGCCAGCAGTGAGTTCGAGACCGGGGAGCTGTTTTTT CASSEFETGELFF
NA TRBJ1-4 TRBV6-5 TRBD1 TGTGCCAGCAGTTTGGGACAGTTTAATGAAAAACTGTTTTTT CASSLGQFNEKLFF
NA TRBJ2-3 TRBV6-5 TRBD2 TGTGCCAGCACTAGCGGGGGGGCAGGAGATACGCAGTATTTT CASTSGGAGDTQYF
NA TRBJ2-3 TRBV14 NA TGTGCCAGCAGCCAAGTCATCAGCACAGATACGCAGTATTTT CASSQVISTDTQYF
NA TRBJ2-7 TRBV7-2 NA TGTGCCAGCAGCTTAAATGGGTTCTTGTATTACGAGCAGTACTTC CASSLNGFLYYEQYF
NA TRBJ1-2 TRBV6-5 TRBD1 TGTGCCAGCAGACTCCGGGACAGGGGGCCTTATGGCTACACCTTC CASRLRDRGPYGYTF
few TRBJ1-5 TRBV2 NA TGTGCCAGCAGTGAAGGGCCCGGGCGTAATCAGCCCCAGCATTTT CASSEGPGRNQPQHF
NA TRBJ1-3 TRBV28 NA TGTGCCAGCAGTTTAGCGGGCAGTGGAAACACCATATATTTT CASSLAGSGNTIYF
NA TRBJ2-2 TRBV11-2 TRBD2 TGTGCCAGCAGCTTCATAGCGGGCGGGGAGCTGTTTTTT CASSFIAGGELFF
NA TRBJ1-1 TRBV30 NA TGTGCCTGGAGTGTAAGGGGGGGCACTGAAGCCTTCTTT CAWSVRGGTEAFF
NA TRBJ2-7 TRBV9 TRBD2 TGTGCCAGCAGCCGGGGGGATCCTTACGAGCAGTACTTC CASSRGDPYEQYF
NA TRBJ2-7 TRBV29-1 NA TGCAGCGTCGAGGGACACTACGAGCAGTACTTC CSVEGHYEQYF
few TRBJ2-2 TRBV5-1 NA TGCGCCAGCAGCTTGGGGGTAGATCACGGGGAGCTGTTTTTT CASSLGVDHGELFF
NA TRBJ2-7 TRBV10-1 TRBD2 TGCGCCAGCAGTGCTAGCGGGGGGTCATCCTACGAGCAGTACTTC CASSASGGSSYEQYF
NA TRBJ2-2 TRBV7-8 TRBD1 TGTGCCAGCAGCTTACCCTCGGGACAGGGGGCTCGTAAAGACACCGGGGAGCTGTTTTTT CASSLPSGQGARKDTGELFF
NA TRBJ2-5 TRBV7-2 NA TGTGCCAGCAGCTTTAATGAGGGGGTAGGGCAGACCCAGTACTTC CASSFNEGVGQTQYF
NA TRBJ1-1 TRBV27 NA TGTGCCAGCAGTCACCCCCTTAAGGTAAACACTGAAGCTTTCTTT CASSHPLKVNTEAFF
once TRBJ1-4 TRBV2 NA TGTGCCAGCAGGAGGGGAGGGTCGGAGAGAGAAAAACTGTTTTTT CASRRGGSEREKLFF
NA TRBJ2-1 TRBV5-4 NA TGTGCCAGCAGCTCCAATGGGCGGATCAATGAGCAGTTCTTC CASSSNGRINEQFF
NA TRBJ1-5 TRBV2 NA TGTGCCAGCAGTGAGTGGGGGGTTCATAGCAATCAGCCCCAGCATTTT CASSEWGVHSNQPQHF
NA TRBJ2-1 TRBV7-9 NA TGTGCCAGCAGCCCTAAAGCCGGGAAAAGTTACAATGAGCAGTTCTTC CASSPKAGKSYNEQFF
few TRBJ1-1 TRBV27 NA TGTGCCAGCAGTTCACCCAACCCCGGGACAAGGAACACTGAAGCTTTCTTT CASSSPNPGTRNTEAFF
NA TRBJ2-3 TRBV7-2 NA TGTGCCAGCAGCTTTTATAGGGGGGGAAAAGATACGCAGTATTTT CASSFYRGGKDTQYF